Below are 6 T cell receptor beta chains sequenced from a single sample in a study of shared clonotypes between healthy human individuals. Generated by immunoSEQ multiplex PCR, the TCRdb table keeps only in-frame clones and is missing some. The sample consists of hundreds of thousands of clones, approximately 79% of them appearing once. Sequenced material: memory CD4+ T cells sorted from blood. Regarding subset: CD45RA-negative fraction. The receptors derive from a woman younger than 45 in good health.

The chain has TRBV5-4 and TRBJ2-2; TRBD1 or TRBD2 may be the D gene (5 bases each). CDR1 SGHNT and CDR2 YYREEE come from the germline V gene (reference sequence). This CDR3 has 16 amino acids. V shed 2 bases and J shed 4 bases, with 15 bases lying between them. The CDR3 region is CASSLQSGTSTGELFF. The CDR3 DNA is TGTGCCAGCAGCTTACAATCCGGGACGAGCACCGGGGAGCTGTTTTTT.

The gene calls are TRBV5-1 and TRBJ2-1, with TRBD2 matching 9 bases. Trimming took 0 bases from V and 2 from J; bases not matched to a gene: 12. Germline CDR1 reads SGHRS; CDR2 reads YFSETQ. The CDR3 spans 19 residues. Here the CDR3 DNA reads TGCGCCAGCAGCTTGGGTGGGGTGTCTAGCGGGACCCCCTACAATGAGCAGTTCTTC. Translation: CASSLGGVSSGTPYNEQFF.

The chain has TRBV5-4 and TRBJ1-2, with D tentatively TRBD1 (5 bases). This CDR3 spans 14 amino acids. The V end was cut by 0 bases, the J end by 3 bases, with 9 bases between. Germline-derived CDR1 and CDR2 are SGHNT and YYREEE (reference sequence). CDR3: CASSLEGDHYGYTF. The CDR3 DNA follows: TGTGCCAGCAGCTTGGAAGGGGACCACTATGGCTACACCTTC.

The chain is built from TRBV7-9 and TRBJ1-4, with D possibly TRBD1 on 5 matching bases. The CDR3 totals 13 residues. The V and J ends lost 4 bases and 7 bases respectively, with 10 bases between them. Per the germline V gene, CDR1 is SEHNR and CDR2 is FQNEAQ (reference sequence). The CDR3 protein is CASSSGQGEKLFF. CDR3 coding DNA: TGTGCCAGCAGCTCAGGCCAGGGTGAAAAACTGTTTTTT.

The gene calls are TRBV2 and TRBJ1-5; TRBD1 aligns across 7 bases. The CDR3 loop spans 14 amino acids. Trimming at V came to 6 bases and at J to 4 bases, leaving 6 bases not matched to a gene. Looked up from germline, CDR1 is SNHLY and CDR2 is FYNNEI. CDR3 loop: CASSLDRVNQPQHF. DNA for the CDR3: TGTGCCAGCAGCTTAGACAGGGTGAATCAGCCCCAGCATTTT.

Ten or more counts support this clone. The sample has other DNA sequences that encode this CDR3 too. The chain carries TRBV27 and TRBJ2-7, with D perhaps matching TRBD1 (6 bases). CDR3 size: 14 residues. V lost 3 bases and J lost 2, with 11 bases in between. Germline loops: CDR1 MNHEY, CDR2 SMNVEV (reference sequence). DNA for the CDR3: TGTGCCAGCAGTTTCTCCCAGGGGCCCTACGAGCAGTACTTC. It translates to CASSFSQGPYEQYF.